This T cell receptor beta chain is drawn from a study of cytomegalovirus exposure and HLA in healthy donors. Germline assignment: CDR1 SEHNR and CDR2 FQNEAQ (reference sequence). This CDR3 has 16 amino acids. Trimming stripped 3 bases from V and 0 bases from J, with 13 bases between. Researchers ran the PCR with 60 Vbeta and 13 Jbeta primers. The protocol was immunoSEQ multiplex PCR, while the TCRdb copy is restricted to in-frame clones and leaves out a portion. The data show some 190,000 clones, about nine tenths seen once. Material: PBMCs. The receptor was isolated from a boy younger than 10 in good health and CMV-seronegative. The chain employs TRBV7-9 and TRBJ2-3; possible D gene TRBD1, 5 bases. The CDR3 here is CASSFPSGLSTDTQYF. CDR3 DNA: TGTGCCAGCAGCTTCCCCTCAGGGCTCAGCACAGATACGCAGTATTTT. Looking up the rest from reference TRBV7-9 and TRBJ2-3 gives the full variable domain: DTGVSQNPRHKITKRGQNVTFRCDPISEHNRLYWYRQTLGQGPEFLTYFQNEAQLEKSRLLSDRFSAERPKGSFSTLEIQRTEQGDSAMYLCASSFPSGLSTDTQYFGPGTRLTVL.